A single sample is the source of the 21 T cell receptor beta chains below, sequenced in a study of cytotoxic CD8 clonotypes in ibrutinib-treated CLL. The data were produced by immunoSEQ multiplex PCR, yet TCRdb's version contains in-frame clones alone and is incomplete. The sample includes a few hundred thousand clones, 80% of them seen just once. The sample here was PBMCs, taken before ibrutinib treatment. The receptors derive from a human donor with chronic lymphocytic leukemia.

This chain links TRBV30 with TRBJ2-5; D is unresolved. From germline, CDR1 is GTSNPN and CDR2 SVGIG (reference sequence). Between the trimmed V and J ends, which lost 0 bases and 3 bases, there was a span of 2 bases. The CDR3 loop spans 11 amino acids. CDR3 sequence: CAWSVKETQYF. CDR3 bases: TGTGCCTGGAGTGTAAAAGAGACCCAGTACTTC.

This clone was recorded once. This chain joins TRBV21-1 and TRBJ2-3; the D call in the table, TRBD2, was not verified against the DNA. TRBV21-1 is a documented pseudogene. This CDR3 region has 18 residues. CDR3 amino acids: CASSTWDLRGGSTDTQYF. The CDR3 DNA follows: TGTGCCAGCAGCACTTGGGATCTACGCGGCGGGAGCACAGATACGCAGTATTTT.

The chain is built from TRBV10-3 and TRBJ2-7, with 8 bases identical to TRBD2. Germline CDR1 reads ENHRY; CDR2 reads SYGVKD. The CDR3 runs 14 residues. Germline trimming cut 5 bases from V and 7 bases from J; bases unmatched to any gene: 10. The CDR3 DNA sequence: TGTGCCATCAGTATTAGCGGGACACAAGGGGAGCAGTACTTC. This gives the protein CAISISGTQGEQYF.

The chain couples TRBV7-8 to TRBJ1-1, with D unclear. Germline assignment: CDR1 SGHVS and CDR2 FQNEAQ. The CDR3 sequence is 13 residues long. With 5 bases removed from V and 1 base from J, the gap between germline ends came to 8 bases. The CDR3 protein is CASSAGGNTEAFF. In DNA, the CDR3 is TGTGCCAGCAGCGCGGGCGGGAACACTGAAGCTTTCTTT.

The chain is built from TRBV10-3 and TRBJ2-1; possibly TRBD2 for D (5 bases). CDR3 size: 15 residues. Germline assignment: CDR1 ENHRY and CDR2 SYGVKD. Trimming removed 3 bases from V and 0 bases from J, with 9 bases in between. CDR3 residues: CAISEVGGSYNEQFF. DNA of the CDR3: TGTGCCATCAGTGAAGTCGGAGGCTCCTACAATGAGCAGTTCTTC.

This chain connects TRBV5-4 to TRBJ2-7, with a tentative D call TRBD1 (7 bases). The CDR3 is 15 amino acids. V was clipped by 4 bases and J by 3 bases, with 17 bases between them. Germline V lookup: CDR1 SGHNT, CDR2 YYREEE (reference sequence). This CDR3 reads CASSEFGGTDYEQYF. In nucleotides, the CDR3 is TGTGCCAGCAGCGAATTTGGGGGGACAGACTACGAGCAGTACTTC.

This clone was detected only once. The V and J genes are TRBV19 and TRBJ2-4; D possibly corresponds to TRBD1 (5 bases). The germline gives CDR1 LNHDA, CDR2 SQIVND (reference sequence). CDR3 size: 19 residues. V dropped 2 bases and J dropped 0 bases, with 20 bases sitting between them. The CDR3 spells CASSITRTPFLLAKNIQYF. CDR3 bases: TGTGCCAGTAGTATAACACGGACACCCTTTCTTCTAGCCAAAAACATTCAGTACTTC.

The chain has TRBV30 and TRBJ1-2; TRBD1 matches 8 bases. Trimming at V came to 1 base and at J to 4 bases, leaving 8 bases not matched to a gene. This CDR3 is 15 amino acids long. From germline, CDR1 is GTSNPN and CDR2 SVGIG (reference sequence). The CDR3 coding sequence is TGTGCCTGGAGTGGTCAGGGGGCGCGAATCTATGGCTACACCTTC. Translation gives CAWSGQGARIYGYTF.

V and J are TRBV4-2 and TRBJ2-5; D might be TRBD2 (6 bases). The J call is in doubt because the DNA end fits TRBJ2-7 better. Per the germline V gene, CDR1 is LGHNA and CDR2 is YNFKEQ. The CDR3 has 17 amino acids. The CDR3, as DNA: TGTGCCAGCAGCCAAGACGGGGGATCATTTACGACCTACGAGCAGTACTTC. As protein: CASSQDGGSFTTYEQYF.

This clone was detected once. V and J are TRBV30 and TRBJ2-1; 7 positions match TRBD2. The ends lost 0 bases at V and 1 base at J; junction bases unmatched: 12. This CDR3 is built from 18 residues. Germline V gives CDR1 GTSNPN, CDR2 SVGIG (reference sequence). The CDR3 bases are TGTGCCTGGAGTGTACGCTGGCGGGAGAAAAGTTCCTACAATGAGCAGTTCTTC. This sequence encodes CAWSVRWREKSSYNEQFF.

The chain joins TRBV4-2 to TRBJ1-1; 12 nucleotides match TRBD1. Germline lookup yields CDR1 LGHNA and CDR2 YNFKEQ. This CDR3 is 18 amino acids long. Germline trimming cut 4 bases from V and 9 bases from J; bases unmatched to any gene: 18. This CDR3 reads CASSLAQGQGARGAKAFF. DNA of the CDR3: TGTGCCAGCAGCCTTGCGCAGGGACAGGGGGCGCGGGGGGCCAAAGCTTTCTTT.

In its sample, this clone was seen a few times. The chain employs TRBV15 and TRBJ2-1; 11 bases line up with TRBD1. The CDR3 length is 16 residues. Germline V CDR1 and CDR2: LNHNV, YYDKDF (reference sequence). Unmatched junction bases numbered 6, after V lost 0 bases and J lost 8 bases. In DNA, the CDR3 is TGTGCCACCAGCAGAGATGTTAGGACAGGGGGCTATGAGCAGTTCTTC. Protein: CATSRDVRTGGYEQFF.

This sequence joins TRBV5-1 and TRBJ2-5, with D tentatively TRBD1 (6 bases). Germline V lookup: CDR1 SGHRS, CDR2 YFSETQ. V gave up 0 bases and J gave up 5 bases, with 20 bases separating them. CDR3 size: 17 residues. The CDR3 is CASSLAQGLSSGETQYF. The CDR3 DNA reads TGCGCCAGCAGCTTGGCCCAGGGGCTCTCTAGTGGGGAGACCCAGTACTTC.

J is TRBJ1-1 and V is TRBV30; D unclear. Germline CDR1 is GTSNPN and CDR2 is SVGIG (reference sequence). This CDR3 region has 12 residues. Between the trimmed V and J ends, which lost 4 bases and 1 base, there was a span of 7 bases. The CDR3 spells CAWNRPNTEAFF. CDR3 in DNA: TGTGCCTGGAACCGGCCGAACACTGAAGCTTTCTTT.

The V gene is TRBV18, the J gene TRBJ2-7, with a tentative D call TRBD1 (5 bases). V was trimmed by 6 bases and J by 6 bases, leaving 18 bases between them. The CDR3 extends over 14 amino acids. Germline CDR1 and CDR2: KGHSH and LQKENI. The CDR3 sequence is CASSQRGISGEQYF. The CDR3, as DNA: TGTGCCAGCTCGCAAAGGGGTATCTCTGGCGAGCAGTACTTC.

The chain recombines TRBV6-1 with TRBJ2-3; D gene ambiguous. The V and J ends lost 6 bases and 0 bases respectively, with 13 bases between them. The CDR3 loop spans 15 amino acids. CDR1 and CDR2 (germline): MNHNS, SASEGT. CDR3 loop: CASSDSLSSTDTQYF. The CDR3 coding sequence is TGTGCCAGCAGCGACTCCCTGTCTAGCACAGATACGCAGTATTTT.

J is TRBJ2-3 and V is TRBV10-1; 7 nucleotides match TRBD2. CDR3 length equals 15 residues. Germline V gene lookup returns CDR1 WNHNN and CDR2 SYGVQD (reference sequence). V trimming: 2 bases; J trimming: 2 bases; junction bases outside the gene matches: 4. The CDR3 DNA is TGCGCCAGCAGTGAGCCGGGACTACTCACAGATACGCAGTATTTT. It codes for CASSEPGLLTDTQYF.

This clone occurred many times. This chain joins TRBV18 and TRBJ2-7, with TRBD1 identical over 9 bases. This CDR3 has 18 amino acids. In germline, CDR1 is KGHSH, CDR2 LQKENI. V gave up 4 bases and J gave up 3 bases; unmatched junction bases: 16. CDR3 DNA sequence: TGTGCCAGCTCACAAACCACGTTGGCGGGACAGGGCTTCTACGAGCAGTACTTC. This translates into CASSQTTLAGQGFYEQYF.

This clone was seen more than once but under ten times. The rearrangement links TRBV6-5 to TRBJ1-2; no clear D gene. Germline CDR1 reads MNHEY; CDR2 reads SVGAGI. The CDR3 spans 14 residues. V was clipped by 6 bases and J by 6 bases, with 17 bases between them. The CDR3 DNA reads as TGTGCCAGCAGGCCACCGGCGGTCCCCCATGGCTACACCTTC. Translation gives CASRPPAVPHGYTF.

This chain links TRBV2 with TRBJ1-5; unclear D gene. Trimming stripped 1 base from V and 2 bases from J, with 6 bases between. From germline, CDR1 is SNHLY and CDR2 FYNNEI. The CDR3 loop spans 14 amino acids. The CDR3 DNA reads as TGTGCCAGCAGTGAAGACCTGGGCAATCAGCCCCAGCATTTT. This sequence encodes CASSEDLGNQPQHF.

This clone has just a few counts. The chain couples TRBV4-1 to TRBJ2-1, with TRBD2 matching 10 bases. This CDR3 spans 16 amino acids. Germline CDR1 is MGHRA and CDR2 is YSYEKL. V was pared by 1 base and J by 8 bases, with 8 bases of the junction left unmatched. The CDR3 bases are TGCGCCAGCAGCCAAGTAACTAGCGGGATAAGAGATGAGCAGTTCTTC. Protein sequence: CASSQVTSGIRDEQFF.